These T cell receptor beta chains were read from a single sample in a study of blood T cell repertoires in COVID-19. The table came from immunoSEQ multiplex PCR; TCRdb's copy has only in-frame clones and leaves some out. This table holds tens of thousands of clones, approximately 85% found once. Sequencing input: peripheral blood. The origin of the receptors is a woman in her fifties or sixties with acute or convalescent COVID-19. Both conserved end residues are part of each CDR3. D genes are given only for firm matches. The size entry is marked missing in some rows and otherwise reads once, few, many or a size class.

TRBD2,few,TRBJ2-2,TRBV5-1,TGCGCCAGCAGCTGGACTAGCGGGAGCCCAAACACCGGGGAGCTGTTTTTT,CASSWTSGSPNTGELFF
NA,NA,TRBJ1-5,TRBV9,TGTGCCAGCAGCGTAGATGGGGCCAATCAGCCCCAGCATTTT,CASSVDGANQPQHF
NA,few,TRBJ1-1,TRBV5-5,TGTGCCAGCAGCCCCAGACACCTTCAAGCTTTCTTT,CASSPRHLQAFF
TRBD1,NA,TRBJ2-2,TRBV30,TGTGCCTGGGCAAGACAGGGGTTGGACACCGGGGAGCTGTTTTTT,CAWARQGLDTGELFF
NA,few,TRBJ1-6,TRBV2,TGTGCCAGCATATGGGAGCCAGCGGCCCTCTCACCCCTCCACTTT,CASIWEPAALSPLHF
NA,NA,TRBJ1-2,TRBV4-1,TGCGCCAGCAGCCATGATGACACCCTGCGCTATGGCTACACCTTC,CASSHDDTLRYGYTF
NA,NA,TRBJ1-1,TRBV5-1,TGCGCCAGCAGCTTGGGCTCCGCGGGGTCATACACTGAAGCTTTCTTT,CASSLGSAGSYTEAFF
NA,NA,TRBJ2-2,TRBV19,TGTGCCAGTATGGACGGGAAAGGCACCGGGGAGCTGTTTTTT,CASMDGKGTGELFF
TRBD2,NA,TRBJ2-3,TRBV24-1,TGTGCCACCAGTGACCCGACTAGCGGGGGGGTCACAGATACGCAGTATTTT,CATSDPTSGGVTDTQYF
NA,NA,TRBJ2-3,TRBV2,TGTGCCAGCAGGGCCCGGGGGGATACGCAGTATTTT,CASRARGDTQYF
NA,NA,TRBJ1-3,TRBV18,TGTGCCAGCTCACCACCGTCCGTAAGCGTCTCTGGAAACACCATATATTTT,CASSPPSVSVSGNTIYF
TRBD1,few,TRBJ2-5,TRBV27,TGTGCCAGCAGTCCAATTAGGGGGACAGGGGGAGAGACCCAGTACTTC,CASSPIRGTGGETQYF
TRBD1,once,TRBJ1-1,TRBV5-1,TGCGCCAGCAGCTTTGGCGCAGGGACAGGGAGGGAGGACACTGAAGCTTTCTTT,CASSFGAGTGREDTEAFF
NA,NA,TRBJ1-5,TRBV21-1,TGTGCCAGCAGCAAAGGGATCGGGACAGGGGACTCGGGCAATCAGCCCCAGCATTTT,CASSKGIGTGDSGNQPQHF
TRBD1,few,TRBJ1-1,TRBV23-1,TGCGCCAGCAGTCAACAGGGGGCTGGTGACACTGAAGCTTTCTTT,CASSQQGAGDTEAFF
NA,NA,TRBJ1-1,TRBV2,TGTGCCAGCAGAAAAGGGGGACGCACTGAAGCTTTCTTT,CASRKGGRTEAFF
NA,NA,TRBJ1-5,TRBV19,TGTGCCAGTAGTTTTTCAGGGCGAAGCAATCAGCCCCAGCATTTT,CASSFSGRSNQPQHF
NA,NA,TRBJ2-1,TRBV28,TGTGCCAGCAGCCTGGGAGTATCCGACAATGAGCAGTTCTTC,CASSLGVSDNEQFF
NA,NA,TRBJ2-1,TRBV27,TGTGCCAGCAGTTTATCGGGGGCGCACTCCTACAATGAGCAGTTCTTC,CASSLSGAHSYNEQFF
NA,NA,TRBJ1-1,TRBV5-6,TGTGCCAGCCAACATTGGAACACTGAAGCTTTCTTT,CASQHWNTEAFF
TRBD2,NA,TRBJ2-2,TRBV27,TGTGCCAGCACTGTAGCGGGAGGGCCGGGCGGGGAGCTGTTTTTT,CASTVAGGPGGELFF
NA,NA,TRBJ1-2,TRBV5-1,TGCGCCAGCAGCCTGGGACCCGAGGGTGGCTACACCTTC,CASSLGPEGGYTF
NA,NA,TRBJ1-5,TRBV27,TGTGCCAGCAGTTTATCGTGGAGGAATCAGCCCCAGCATTTT,CASSLSWRNQPQHF
NA,NA,TRBJ2-3,TRBV25-1,TGTGCCAGCAGTGACCAGGGTTCAGATACGCAGTATTTT,CASSDQGSDTQYF
TRBD2,NA,TRBJ2-7,TRBV30,TGTGCCTGGAGCCCCCCGGGACTAGCCTCCTACGAGCAGTACTTC,CAWSPPGLASYEQYF
NA,NA,TRBJ2-3,TRBV7-9,TGTGCCAGCAGTCGCCCCGGGACTGCAAAAGATACGCAGTATTTT,CASSRPGTAKDTQYF
TRBD2,NA,TRBJ2-1,TRBV4-1,TGCGCCAGCAGCCAAGAGGGTCTGGGCGGGAGACGGGGCAATGAGCAGTTCTTC,CASSQEGLGGRRGNEQFF
NA,NA,TRBJ1-2,TRBV29-1,TGCAGCGTTGAAGATTCCCCCAGTAGCTACACCTTC,CSVEDSPSSYTF
NA,NA,TRBJ1-2,TRBV27,TGTGCCAGCAGTAACTACGGGGGGGGCAACTATGGCTACACCTTC,CASSNYGGGNYGYTF
NA,NA,TRBJ2-2,TRBV5-1,TGCGCCAGCGCTGGGACTCCTGACACCGGGGAGCTGTTTTTT,CASAGTPDTGELFF
NA,NA,TRBJ2-2,TRBV3-1/TRBV3-2,TGTGCCAGCAGCCAAGATTGGCGGCGGACTTCCTTAGGGACCGGGGAGCTGTTTTTT,CASSQDWRRTSLGTGELFF
NA,NA,TRBJ1-5,TRBV6-6,TGTGCCAGCAGCAATGGACAGATAAATCAGCCCCAGCATTTT,CASSNGQINQPQHF
TRBD2,NA,TRBJ2-1,TRBV7-9,TGTGCCAGCAGCTTATCGTTTGCGGGAGTAGGCAATGAGCAGTTCTTC,CASSLSFAGVGNEQFF
NA,NA,TRBJ1-1,TRBV18,TGTGCCAGCTCACCAAGCCGTACAGGTGAAGCTTTCTTT,CASSPSRTGEAFF
NA,once,TRBJ2-1,TRBV10-1,TGCGCCAGCAGTGAGTCCTCAACTAGGAGCAATGAGCAGTTCTTC,CASSESSTRSNEQFF
NA,NA,TRBJ2-2,TRBV5-1,TGCGCCAGCAGCTGGGGACAGAACACCGGGGAGCTGTTTTTT,CASSWGQNTGELFF
TRBD1,NA,TRBJ1-6,TRBV6-5,TGTGCCAGCAGCACGGACAGGGGGGATTCACCCCTCCACTTT,CASSTDRGDSPLHF
NA,NA,TRBJ1-1,TRBV7-3,TGTGCCAGCAGCTTAGGAGAATACACTGAAGCTTTCTTT,CASSLGEYTEAFF
TRBD1,NA,TRBJ2-2,TRBV25-1,TGTGCCAGCAGTGATGGGACAGCGAACACCGGGGAGCTGTTTTTT,CASSDGTANTGELFF